This entry concerns a single T cell receptor beta chain. What it recognizes is unknown. Trimming removed 0 bases from V and 3 bases from J, with 0 bases in between. CDR1 and CDR2 (germline): SGHRS, YFSETQ. The CDR3 consists of 11 residues. The entry originates in a study of OX40 agonist ivuxolimab in advanced cancers. In the study overall: Therapy given before enrollment (anti-PD-1, anti-PD-L1 or anti-CTLA-4) was allowed, and 30% to 50% had some.

Whole-study results and caveats: By week 6 at 0.1 to 3.0 mg/kg, blood CD4+ and CD8+ T cells had expanded clonally. Nonresponders included some who also had low normalized T-cell clonal expansion.

Generated by immunoSEQ multiplex PCR, the TCRdb table keeps only in-frame clones and is missing some. Among about 35,000 clones listed, 84% were seen once. This chain links TRBV5-1 with TRBJ1-1, with D unresolved. The sequence came from an adult with an advanced solid tumor such as melanoma, head and neck, liver or kidney cancer. Sample: CD4+ or CD8+ T cells sorted from blood, taken in a trial of the OX40 agonist ivuxolimab. In nucleotides, the CDR3 is TGCGCCAGCAGCTTGGACACTGAAGCTTTCTTT. This encodes CASSLDTEAFF.